The TCR beta chain under discussion was sequenced for a study of regulatory T cells in long-lasting Graves disease (dated by TCRdb to the early 2020s). With respect to the entire study: Newly diagnosed Graves' disease patients had taken antithyroid drugs for less than 3 months. TCR sequencing covered roughly 13 persistent and roughly 20 newly diagnosed Graves' disease patients, about 35 samples in total. The study took place in China and was registered as a clinical trial. Persistent Graves' disease patients were compared with newly diagnosed Graves' disease patients by peripheral blood TCR sequencing and RNA sequencing.

With respect to this clonotype: Its antigen target is currently unknown. Within one base of it there is no much larger clone, and no base qualities were kept.

The full study reports these points: Only the TCR beta chain was sequenced and analyzed. Persistent disease showed preferential use of TRBV28, TRBJ1-2 and TRBJ2-5, whereas newly diagnosed disease favored TRBV20-1 and TRBJ2-1. More public clonotypes were shared among persistent patients (around 2,600) than among newly diagnosed patients (roughly 1,000). The authors acknowledged the small sample size as a limitation that may reduce accuracy. Compared with newly diagnosed patients, patients with persistent Graves' disease had lower TCR Shannon entropy and fewer highly expanded clones, which suggests clonal expansion. Only peripheral blood was studied, because thyroid tissue, the primary lesion, was inaccessible.

The receptor library was made with multiplex PCR. Sequenced using an Illumina HiSeq 4000. CDR3 regions were amplified by Arm-PCR with iRepertoire HTBI primers to construct TCR beta libraries. Before sequencing, the PCR products underwent gel purification. Processing in the source paper ran as follows. A total of some 65 TRBV and more than twelve TRBJ segments were identified across samples and were used for gene usage analysis of CDR3 amino acid clonotypes. COPE and FqMerger were used to merge the filtered high-quality paired reads into contigs. BLAST was used to align contigs to IMGT TRBV, TRBD and TRBJ reference genes, with CDR3 defined following IMGT. Clonotypes above 0.1% frequency were classified as highly expanded clones. Repertoire diversity was measured by Shannon entropy, and V-J evenness by the Gini coefficient. A clonotype found in more than one individual was treated as public. TCRdb reprocessing: public reads trimmed at Q25 with fastp, clones called with MiXCR, in-frame beta chains kept. Identical CDR3 protein sequences are pooled into one entry, listed with their most common genes and DNA. What appears here as the V and J calls and clone size reflects TCRdb's work, not the paper's. The sample includes roughly 380,000 distinct CDR3 sequences, with about 14% observed a single time. The ten most abundant clones make up 20% to 25% of the sample.

This sample's time point label indicates: newly diagnosed GD, antithyroid drugs for less than 3 months. For both TCR sequencing and RNA sequencing, RNA was extracted from PBMCs using TRIzol. The diagnosis of Graves' disease followed American Thyroid Association guidelines. Patients were recruited from an endocrinology department in Xi'an, China. Each patient gave roughly 10 milliliters of peripheral blood, collected in an EDTA anticoagulant tube. Ficoll Paque Plus density gradient separation was used to isolate PBMCs, and no further T cell sorting was done. An Agilent 2100 Bioanalyzer and agarose gel were used to assess RNA quality, and a NanoDrop 2000 was used to measure RNA concentration. The CDR3 measures 16 amino acids from cysteine to phenylalanine. The entry retains the CDR3 DNA only, 48 bases that are in frame from base 1. The germline V gene specifies MGHRA as CDR1 and YSYEKL as CDR2. The V end loses 0 bases and the J end loses 5 bases, and a stretch of 16 bases separates them.

Recombination connected TRBV4-1 to TRBJ2-5; no confident D gene assignment can be made. This material consisted of peripheral blood mononuclear cells (PBMCs), taken at new diagnosis, from a patient treated with antithyroid drugs. The receptor comes from a female donor with Graves disease. For the CDR3, the sequence is CASSQELDGPYETQYF. The DNA is as follows: TGCGCCAGCAGCCAAGAATTGGACGGACCCTACGAGACCCAGTACTTC.